The TCR beta chain under discussion was sequenced for a study of cytomegalovirus exposure and HLA in healthy donors. Study observations and caveats: From TCR beta sequences, most subjects' HLA-A and HLA-B alleles were reportedly predicted accurately.

A note on this clone: Its specificity is unknown.

Primers for the PCR totalled 60 Vbeta and 13 Jbeta. The table came from immunoSEQ multiplex PCR; TCRdb's copy has only in-frame clones and leaves some out. The sample includes 140,000 to 150,000 clones, roughly 80% of them seen just once. The CDR3 extends over 15 amino acids. CDR1 and CDR2 (germline): SGHTA, FQGNSA. V lost 5 bases to trimming and J lost 5 bases; unmatched junction nucleotides: 8. The sample taken for sequencing was PBMCs. This clonotype was sampled from a woman between 40 and 50 years old in good health and CMV-seropositive. This rearrangement joins TRBV7-2 to TRBJ2-2; 7 bases map to TRBD1. CDR3 loop: CASSPDRPGTGELFF. CDR3 nucleotide sequence: TGTGCCAGCAGCCCGGACAGGCCGGGAACCGGGGAGCTGTTTTTT. The full variable domain, with the rest looked up from reference TRBV7-2 and TRBJ2-2, is GAGVSQSPSNKVTEKGKDVELRCDPISGHTALYWYRQSLGQGLEFLIYFQGNSAPDKSGLPSDRFSAERTGGSVSTLTIQRTQQEDSAVYLCASSPDRPGTGELFFGEGSRLTVL.